This T cell receptor beta chain derives from a study of tumor and adjacent non-tumor tissue in lung cancer. This sample's RNA came from whole unsorted tissue. Distant lung tissue was collected more than 3 cm away from the tumor edge. In the case of this clonotype: Its antigen is unknown.

TCRbeta libraries were built with three rounds of nested PCR, modified from ARM-PCR. TCRdb called the multiplex PCR reads again in MiXCR, with one record for every CDR3 protein. The data show tens of thousands of distinct CDR3 sequences, about two thirds seen once. Study-level results: Significantly higher TCR diversity was found in tumor than normal lung.

The CDR3 consists of 14 residues. Germline lookup yields CDR1 SQVTM and CDR2 ANQGSEA. V lost 6 bases to trimming and J lost 4 bases, with 16 bases between them. V and J are TRBV29-1 and TRBJ2-1, with D perhaps TRBD2 (6 bases). The receptor's source is a woman aged 45-65 years with non-small cell lung cancer. Sequencing was carried out using distant non-tumor lung tissue. This CDR3 reads CSVGGISPYNEQFF. The DNA for the CDR3 is TGCAGCGTCGGCGGGATTAGTCCTTACAATGAGCAGTTCTTC.